This T cell receptor beta chain was obtained from a study of blood T cells in healthy people across ages. CDR1 is DFQATT, CDR2 SNEGSKA, per germline (reference sequence). Trimming shortened V by 6 bases and J by 2 bases, and 23 bases separated the two germline ends. CDR3 length: 17 residues. Total RNA, at least 6 micrograms per sample, came from PBMCs. The authors ran a second PCR of 7 to 11 cycles using a sample-barcoded 5' primer and a J-beta primer mix. From the 5' RACE reads, TCRdb called clonotypes with MiXCR, one entry per CDR3 protein. The repertoire holds around 2 million distinct CDR3 sequences, with approximately 40% as singletons.

The receptor comes from a human donor in good health. What was sequenced was blood. The chain has TRBV20-1 and TRBJ1-5; D is unclear. CDR3 in amino acids: CSALDGSPGSGNQPQHF. The CDR3 DNA sequence: TGCAGTGCCCTGGACGGAAGTCCCGGAAGTGGCAATCAGCCCCAGCATTTT.